This entry is about one T cell receptor (beta chain). Its antigen is currently unknown. This sample stems from a study of cytomegalovirus exposure and HLA in healthy donors. Study-wide results and limits: Over 150 TCR beta chains were listed as cytomegalovirus-associated.

The V end was cut by 3 bases, the J end by 0 bases, with 6 bases between. Germline lookup yields CDR1 MNHEY and CDR2 SMNVEV (reference sequence). The CDR3 is 13 amino acids. PCR employed 60 Vbeta and 13 Jbeta primers. TCRdb's table, derived via immunoSEQ multiplex PCR, lists solely in-frame clones and lacks some. The sample has tens of thousands of clones, 74% seen once. This TCR was recovered from a man younger than 45 in good health and CMV-seronegative. This chain joins TRBV27 and TRBJ2-7; possibly TRBD1 for D (5 bases). Sequencing was done on a sample of PBMCs. In nucleotides, the CDR3 is TGTGCCAGCAGTTTGACAGACTCCTACGAGCAGTACTTC. Protein product: CASSLTDSYEQYF.